This paragraph covers one T cell receptor (beta chain) sequence. As yet, its antigen is unknown. This entry comes from a study of TIL therapy for anti-PD-1-resistant metastatic lung cancer. Broader study findings: After infusion, TIL clonotypes partly replaced peripheral T cells and declined over months.

Time point defined: pre-treatment sample, taken before nivolumab and TIL therapy. V was pared by 3 bases and J by 5 bases, with 10 bases between. This CDR3 contains 13 residues. Germline assignment: CDR1 MNHEY and CDR2 SMNVEV (reference sequence). The immunoSEQ assay was v3. Sequencing depth was approximately 1.8 million read pairs for survey level, about 5-6.5 million for deep. Produced via immunoSEQ multiplex PCR; TCRdb's table is partial and in-frame only. This sample carries roughly 60,000 clones, about nine tenths of them seen once, and the ten largest clones take approximately 2.4%. The chain links TRBV27 to TRBJ1-1, with D possibly TRBD1 on 5 matching bases. The receptor was isolated from a person between 25 and 80 years old with non-small cell lung cancer. Sequencing used blood, obtained at baseline. CDR3 sequence: CASSFQGSTEAFF. CDR3 sequence (DNA): TGTGCCAGCAGTTTTCAGGGCTCGACTGAAGCTTTCTTT.